This section outlines one T cell receptor beta chain sequence together with its context. What antigen it recognizes has not been identified. Base quality data are lacking; no much larger clone is found one base away. This record belongs to a study of blood T cell repertoires in COVID-19 (TCRdb year 2020). In the study overall: The collaborator samples originated in the United States, Italy and Spain and spanned the acute and convalescent phases of COVID-19. Where available, HLA class I and class II types were taken from metadata supplied by the sample provider and were not determined by assay-based typing. The prospective study material was composed of cDNA or gDNA derived from T cells, B-cell-depleted T cells, or PBMCs. Deeply sampled blood TCRbeta repertoires from subjects exposed to, actively infected with, or recovered from COVID-19 were included in the dataset. Samples came from the ongoing ImmuneRACE study (first 160 participants) plus 1,254 subjects from 6 global collaborators. A freely available public database, intended as a resource for researchers studying the immune response to SARS-CoV-2, is where the repertoires were released. Sample metadata almost always included a de-identified subject ID, COVID-19 status, age in years and sex. The paper's findings and limits, for the study overall: The amount of clinical and demographic metadata varied by source and participant and was provided uncurated.

The immunoSEQ Assay, a bias-controlled multiplex PCR, was used to amplify TCRbeta CDR3 regions from genomic DNA. In the original analysis: Within the assay, amplification of reference gene primers was used to estimate how many nucleated cells each sample contained. To quantify the absolute abundance of each unique TCRbeta CDR3 rearrangement, sequence reads were collapsed and filtered. For each sample, productive Simpson clonality was calculated by taking the square root of Simpson's diversity index across productive rearrangements. TCRdb took over this immuneACCESS table, retaining in-frame rearrangements with V and J assigned. Such tables are incomplete; in checked studies, under half of the missing clones stem from an unresolved V gene, and the remainder is unexplained. That table furnishes V, J and clone size, whereas the DNA furnished D and trimming. This sample is represented by 45,000 or so clones; 85% to 90% of them were singletons. Of the sample, 3% to 5% is held by the ten largest clones.

Including the terminal cysteine and phenylalanine, the CDR3 comprises 13 residues. Only the CDR3 DNA stays, 39 bases, in frame from base 1. V and J lose 2 bases and 6 bases, and a span of 9 bases separates them. In Seattle, one collaborating source enrolled patients while the infection was active and tracked those patients longitudinally over the course of disease. The collaborating institutions used their own protocols to collect whole blood in K2EDTA tubes. For TCRbeta analysis, collaborator samples were shipped as frozen whole blood, as isolated PBMCs, or as DNA extracted from either sample type.

The TCR sequence derives from a man between 35 and 55 years old with COVID-19, enrolled during active disease. The sequenced material came from peripheral blood. The chain links TRBV12-3 or TRBV12-4 with TRBJ2-3, with no confident D gene call. The CDR3 corresponds to CASSLLSEDTQYF. The base sequence is TGTGCCAGCAGTTTACTGTCGGAGGATACGCAGTATTTT.